These 17 T cell receptor beta chains originate from one sample sequenced in a study of OX40 agonist ivuxolimab in advanced cancers. Measured with immunoSEQ multiplex PCR; TCRdb has only the in-frame clones, and not every one. This sample yields approximately 94,000 clones, of which 91% are seen a single time; approximately 0.78% belongs to the top ten. This sample comprised CD4+ or CD8+ T cells sorted from blood, obtained in a trial of the OX40 agonist ivuxolimab. The receptors here all came from an adult with an advanced solid tumor such as melanoma, head and neck, liver or kidney cancer.

The chain links TRBV14 to TRBJ2-2; tentatively, D is TRBD2 (7 bases). In germline, CDR1 is SGHDN, CDR2 FVKESK. CDR3 length: 16 residues. Trimming stripped 1 base from V and 0 bases from J, with 9 bases between. CDR3 sequence (DNA): TGTGCCAGCAGCCAAGCGGGGGGCGCGAACACCGGGGAGCTGTTTTTT. Translated: CASSQAGGANTGELFF.

The V call is TRBV5-1, the J call TRBJ2-6, with D tentatively TRBD1 (5 bases). This CDR3 contains 16 residues. V shed 3 bases and J shed 1 base, with 11 bases lying between them. Germline V gives CDR1 SGHRS, CDR2 YFSETQ. This CDR3 reads CASSSVRASGANVLTF. DNA of the CDR3: TGCGCCAGCAGCTCAGTCAGGGCGTCTGGGGCCAACGTCCTGACTTTC.

CDR3 residues: CASSLGQRGTDTQYF. The CDR3 DNA sequence: TGTGCCAGCAGCTTGGGACAAAGGGGCACAGATACGCAGTATTTT. V is TRBV5-8 and J is TRBJ2-3; D is unclear. The CDR3 totals 15 residues. V lost 0 bases and J lost 1, with 9 bases in between. Germline values: CDR1 SGHTS, CDR2 YDEGEE.

The chain carries TRBV21-1 and TRBJ2-4; the table gives TRBD2 as D, unverified against the DNA. TRBV21-1 is labeled a pseudogene. The CDR3 contains 17 residues. CDR3 region: CASSTRQGGRAKNIQYF. CDR3 nucleotides: TGTGCCAGCAGCACACGCCAGGGAGGAAGGGCCAAAAACATTCAGTACTTC.

The chain links TRBV7-2 to TRBJ2-3; 8 bases are shared with TRBD1. Trimming cost V 9 bases and J 1 base; bases outside gene matches: 6. The CDR3 runs to 14 residues. Germline CDR1 is SGHTA and CDR2 is FQGNSA. This CDR3 reads CASRQGRGTDTQYF. In nucleotides, the CDR3 is TGTGCCAGTCGACAGGGGCGAGGCACAGATACGCAGTATTTT.

This rearrangement joins TRBV10-3 to TRBJ2-2; 9 bases are a match to TRBD1. Looked up from germline, CDR1 is ENHRY and CDR2 is SYGVKD. CDR3 length: 17 amino acids. V lost 0 bases to trimming and J lost 2 bases; unmatched junction nucleotides: 4. In DNA, the CDR3 is TGTGCCATCAGTGAGTCAATGGGACAGGGAAACACCGGGGAGCTGTTTTTT. Translated, it gives CAISESMGQGNTGELFF.

CDR3 loop: CASSLSLTGDRLSYEQYF. The CDR3, as DNA: TGTGCCAGCAGCTTAAGTCTGACAGGGGATCGTCTATCCTACGAGCAGTACTTC. The V gene is TRBV7-2, the J gene TRBJ2-7, with 8 bases aligning to TRBD1. Germline-derived CDR1 and CDR2 are SGHTA and FQGNSA. The CDR3 length is 18 residues. Trimming cost V 2 bases and J 1 base; bases outside gene matches: 13.

This clone appeared once. CDR3 DNA sequence: TGTGCCAGCAGTGTGGGGCAGGGCACAGATACGCAGTATTTT. Its protein is CASSVGQGTDTQYF. V is TRBV6-1 and J is TRBJ2-3, with D perhaps matching TRBD1 (5 bases). V gave up 4 bases and J gave up 1 base, with 9 bases separating them. The length of the CDR3 is 14 residues. CDR1 MNHNS and CDR2 SASEGT come from the germline V gene.

The rearrangement uses TRBV4-3 and TRBJ2-5, with TRBD1 as a possible D gene (7 bases). Germline V gene sequence: CDR1 LGHNA, CDR2 YSLEER. The ends were cut back, 3 bases at V and 5 bases at J, with 16 bases in the middle. This CDR3 is 15 amino acids long. The CDR3: CASSHGRGVGETQYF. The CDR3 DNA is TGCGCCAGCAGCCATGGCAGGGGGGTCGGGGAGACCCAGTACTTC.

The CDR3 reads CASSPSSGRAYEQYF. In nucleotides, the CDR3 is TGCGCCAGCAGCCCCTCGAGCGGGAGGGCGTACGAGCAGTACTTC. The chain combines TRBV5-1 with TRBJ2-7, with 10 bases that match TRBD2. The germline gives CDR1 SGHRS, CDR2 YFSETQ. Losses at the gene ends were 4 bases for V and 4 bases for J; bases not matched to a gene: 8. This CDR3 has 15 residues.

On this clone itself: At one of its ends the junction is not consistent with the germline gene, which may arise from a read error. The V gene is TRBV7-7, the J gene TRBJ2-2, with D possibly called TRBD1 or TRBD2 (5 bases each). The CDR3 covers 14 residues. Germline values: CDR1 SSHAT, CDR2 FNYEAQ (reference sequence). The DNA of the CDR3 is TGTGCTAGCAGCCCGTGGGGGACCACCGGGGAGCTGTTTTTT. Its translation: CASSPWGTTGELFF.

The chain combines TRBV5-1 with TRBJ2-3, with a tentative D call TRBD2 (7 bases). The CDR3 has 18 residues. V lost 0 bases and J lost 5, with 22 bases in between. The germline gives CDR1 SGHRS, CDR2 YFSETQ. CDR3 residues: CASSLEGRAGHSGDTQYF. The CDR3 DNA is TGCGCCAGCAGCTTGGAGGGGCGAGCGGGACACTCGGGAGATACGCAGTATTTT.

The V and J genes are TRBV5-3 and TRBJ1-2, with 9 bases aligning to TRBD1. TRBV5-3 has ORF status, its function being uncertain. The CDR3 totals 14 residues. V dropped 3 bases and J dropped 4; count of bases not matched to a gene: 4. The CDR3 loop reads CARSSDRGGYGYTF. The CDR3 coding sequence is TGTGCCAGAAGCTCGGACAGGGGCGGCTATGGCTACACCTTC.

The rearrangement uses TRBV28 and TRBJ2-7, with unresolved D. Per germline, CDR1 MDHEN and CDR2 SYDVKM. V lost 2 bases to trimming and J lost 2 bases, with 10 bases between them. The CDR3 length is 14 residues. In nucleotides, the CDR3 is TGTGCCAGCAGTTTAATTGGGCCCACCTACGAGCAGTACTTC. The encoded protein is CASSLIGPTYEQYF.

The V call is TRBV28, the J call TRBJ1-6; D remains unclear. CDR3 length: 15 residues. The germline gives CDR1 MDHEN, CDR2 SYDVKM. The germline V and J ends were trimmed by 4 bases and 10 bases, with 17 bases remaining between them. The CDR3 is CASSSLGFGNSPLHF. CDR3 sequence (DNA): TGTGCCAGCAGTTCCCTCGGGTTCGGTAACTCACCCCTCCACTTT.

The chain couples TRBV7-6 to TRBJ2-7; D gene uncertain. CDR3 length: 15 amino acids. Per the germline V gene, CDR1 is SGHVS and CDR2 is FNYEAQ. Trimming stripped 1 base from V and 0 bases from J, with 10 bases between. The CDR3 DNA is TGTGCCAGCAGCTTAGGTATAATGAGCTCCTACGAGCAGTACTTC. It is translated as CASSLGIMSSYEQYF. The variable domain in full, with the rest retrieved from reference TRBV7-6 and TRBJ2-7, is GAGVSQSPRYKVTKRGQDVALRCDPISGHVSLYWYRQALGQGPEFLTYFNYEAQQDKSGLPNDRFSAERPEGSISTLTIQRTEQRDSAMYRCASSLGIMSSYEQYFGPGTRLTVT.

The chain links TRBV5-8 to TRBJ2-6; no reliable D call. The CDR3 covers 15 residues. The V and J ends lost 7 bases and 1 base respectively, with 12 bases between them. The germline V gene has CDR1 SGHTS and CDR2 YDEGEE. This CDR3 is CASLRPLSGANVLTF. The DNA for the CDR3 is TGTGCCAGCCTACGACCGCTGTCTGGGGCCAACGTCCTGACTTTC. The variable domain in full, with the rest retrieved from reference TRBV5-8 and TRBJ2-6, is EAGVTQSPTHLIKTRGQQATLRCSPISGHTSVYWYQQALGLGLQFLLWYDEGEERNRGNFPPRFSGRQFPNYSSELNVNALELEDSALYLCASLRPLSGANVLTFGAGSRLTVL.